The rows below give T cell receptor beta chains drawn from one sample of a study of response to subunit inactivated influenza vaccine. TCRdb redid the calling of the RT-PCR reads with MiXCR, one entry per CDR3 protein. The repertoire consists of approximately 490,000 distinct CDR3 sequences, with 6.5% to 8% occurring once and the leading ten covering under 15%. The sequences come from PBMCs from blood, collected roughly 24 months after vaccination. Receptors were obtained from a man between 50 and 75 years old who received an inactivated influenza vaccine. Each CDR3 is given with its conserved first and last residue. A D gene is named only where the DNA matches it firmly. The size of a clone is reported for some rows only, either as once, few or many, or as a class for expanded clones.

v_gene,abundance,j_gene,d_gene,CDR3nt,CDR3aa
TRBV29-1,many,TRBJ2-7,-,TGCAGCGCCCAAGACAGGTCCGAGCAGTACTTC,CSAQDRSEQYF
TRBV7-6,few,TRBJ1-3,-,TGTGCCAGCAGCCCGACTCTGGGGCGCTTCTCCTCTGGAAACACCATATATTTT,CASSPTLGRFSSGNTIYF
TRBV20-1,few,TRBJ2-5,-,TGCAGTGCTAGAGATATGGGGAGTACCAAGTGGGAGACCCAGTACTTC,CSARDMGSTKWETQYF
TRBV4-1,-,TRBJ2-1,TRBD2,TGCGCCAGCAGCCAAGTCAGCGGACTAGCGGGAGTTGAGGGTGAGCAGTTCTTC,CASSQVSGLAGVEGEQFF
TRBV28,few,TRBJ2-1,TRBD1,TGTGCCAGCAACATACTTCAGGGGGCTACTGAGCAGTTCTTC,CASNILQGATEQFF
TRBV20-1,-,TRBJ1-2,-,TGCAGTGCACGGAACGGGGGCTACACCTTC,CSARNGGYTF
TRBV25-1,many,TRBJ2-7,-,TGTGCCAGCAGAGAGACGGGATTATGGGCCGAGCAGTACTTC,CASRETGLWAEQYF
TRBV14,-,TRBJ2-1,-,TGTGCCAGCAGCCAAGATGGCACTAGTTGGGATGAGCAGTTCTTC,CASSQDGTSWDEQFF
TRBV6-5,few,TRBJ2-1,TRBD2,TGTGCCAGCAGTTACGGTAGCGGGACTGCCAATGAGCAGTTCTTC,CASSYGSGTANEQFF
TRBV7-2,-,TRBJ2-2,TRBD1,TGTGCCAGCAGCTTACAGGGGGCCGTCGGGGAGCTGTTTTTT,CASSLQGAVGELFF
TRBV20-1,-,TRBJ2-1,-,TGCAGTGCTAAACCGGGGGCCCCCTACAATGAGCAGTTCTTC,CSAKPGAPYNEQFF